The clone carrying this T cell receptor (beta chain) was counted at least ten times. This record comes from a study of blood T cell repertoires in COVID-19. Germline V CDR1 and CDR2: SGHDN, FVKESK. This CDR3 comprises 16 residues. V lost 5 bases, J lost 4 bases, and 6 bases stayed unmatched. Original processing methods: Scientists estimated how many nucleated cells there were by amplifying reference gene primers. Clones were sequenced by immunoSEQ multiplex PCR, and TCRdb holds only the in-frame ones, with some missing. Clonal size and the V and J genes are those of that table, whereas D and trimming came from the DNA. This table has some 100,000 clones, about 81% appearing once.

The sequenced sample was peripheral blood. The rearrangement links TRBV14 to TRBJ2-4, with TRBD2 identical over 12 bases. This TCR came from a human donor in a cohort sampled during active COVID-19. CDR3: CASSATSGGTKNIQYF. CDR3 coding DNA: TGTGCCAGCAGCGCCACTAGCGGGGGGACAAAAAACATTCAGTACTTC.